This is a list of T cell receptor beta chains from one sample in a study of brain T cells in children with intractable seizures. Generated by immunoSEQ multiplex PCR, the TCRdb table keeps only in-frame clones and is missing some. Counted here are hundreds of thousands of clones, about 94% occurring once; the ten biggest clones make up 5% to 7%. Sequencing was performed on peripheral blood, taken 4 to 6 months after surgery. All receptors come from a boy younger than two with tuberous sclerosis and intractable seizures. Each CDR3 is given with its conserved first and last residue. Each record gives: clone size, V gene, D gene, J gene, CDR3 protein, CDR3 DNA. D genes are given only for firm matches. Size tells how often a clone was seen (once, few, many) or the class of an expanded clone, and some rows leave it out.

>-|TRBV24-1|-|TRBJ1-2
CATSDPYGYTF
TGTGCCACCAGTGACCCGTATGGCTACACCTTC
>-|TRBV7-2|TRBD2|TRBJ2-7
CASSSTPGLAGTIYEQYF
TGTGCCAGCAGCTCGACCCCGGGACTAGCGGGGACGATCTACGAGCAGTACTTC
>-|TRBV10-1|-|TRBJ1-1
CASSVGGLTEAFF
TGCGCCAGCAGTGTCGGGGGGCTCACTGAAGCTTTCTTT
>-|TRBV5-6|-|TRBJ1-1
CASSLGPMERSTEAFF
TGTGCCAGCAGCTTGGGACCAATGGAGAGAAGCACTGAAGCTTTCTTT
>-|TRBV5-4|-|TRBJ1-1
CASSPGGRSRNTEAFF
TGTGCCAGCAGCCCGGGAGGGAGGTCGAGGAACACTGAAGCTTTCTTT
>-|TRBV11-2|TRBD2|TRBJ2-5
CASSVAGERQETQYF
TGTGCCAGCTCGGTAGCGGGGGAGCGCCAAGAGACCCAGTACTTC
>-|TRBV12-5|-|TRBJ2-3
CASGTNGDTQYF
TGTGCTAGTGGCACCAATGGAGATACGCAGTATTTT
>-|TRBV7-2|TRBD2|TRBJ2-7
CASSPTSGSSYEQYF
TGTGCCAGCAGCCCCACTAGCGGTAGCTCCTACGAGCAGTACTTC
>-|TRBV30|TRBD1|TRBJ2-7
CAWSAGTGNEQYF
TGTGCCTGGAGTGCTGGGACAGGGAACGAGCAGTACTTC
>-|TRBV5-6|TRBD1|TRBJ2-7
CASSPPGQFPSGEQYF
TGTGCCAGCAGCCCTCCGGGACAGTTCCCCTCGGGCGAGCAGTACTTC
>once|TRBV7-9|-|TRBJ2-2
CASSSPNTFTGELFF
TGTGCCAGCAGCTCCCCGAACACCTTCACCGGGGAGCTGTTTTTT
>-|TRBV20-1|-|TRBJ2-7
CSATRAYEQYF
TGCAGTGCTACCAGGGCATACGAGCAGTACTTC
>few|TRBV7-6|-|TRBJ1-5
CASSPGQRNQPQHF
TGTGCCAGCAGCCCCGGACAGCGCAATCAGCCCCAGCATTTT
>-|TRBV19|-|TRBJ2-7
CASSSGDYEQYF
TGTGCCAGTAGTAGCGGGGACTACGAGCAGTACTTC
>-|TRBV7-8|-|TRBJ1-1
CASSLFDIMNTEAFF
TGTGCCAGCAGCTTATTTGATATCATGAACACTGAAGCTTTCTTT
>-|TRBV6-6|TRBD1|TRBJ1-6
CASSQVDRASPLHF
TGTGCCAGCAGTCAAGTGGACAGGGCTTCACCCCTCCACTTT
>-|TRBV10-3|-|TRBJ1-1
CAISVLGSISKAFF
TGTGCCATCAGTGTCCTTGGGTCTATTAGCAAAGCTTTCTTT